The 3 T cell receptor beta chains below come from one sample, sequenced in a study of T cell responses to AZD1222 COVID-19 vaccine. This table comes from immunoSEQ multiplex PCR, and its TCRdb copy is limited to in-frame clones, with some not included. Seen here are 100,000 to 150,000 clones, around 85% observed once, and the top ten hold less than 5.5%. This specimen was peripheral blood, taken 28 days after the second AZD1222 dose. Receptor source: an adult who received the AZD1222 COVID-19 vaccine.

The V and J genes are TRBV28 and TRBJ2-7; 8 nucleotides line up with TRBD1. There are 14 residues in the CDR3. The germline V gene has CDR1 MDHEN and CDR2 SYDVKM. V shed 6 bases and J 4 bases; nucleotides not matched to a gene: 8. The CDR3 DNA reads TGTGCCAGCAGATCTACAGGGGGTGGGTACGAGCAGTACTTC. Translation: CASRSTGGGYEQYF.

The chain uses TRBV6-5 and TRBJ2-7; D gene uncertain. The V and J ends lost 6 bases and 2 bases respectively, with 5 bases between them. The CDR3 covers 11 residues. Germline V gene lookup returns CDR1 MNHEY and CDR2 SVGAGI. CDR3: CASRSAYEQYF. The CDR3 coding sequence is TGTGCCAGCAGATCCGCCTACGAGCAGTACTTC.

J is TRBJ2-3 and V is TRBV4-1; 12 nucleotides match TRBD2. CDR1 is MGHRA, CDR2 YSYEKL, per germline. This CDR3 has 18 amino acids. J lost 2 bases, V lost 3 bases, and 9 bases had no gene match. CDR3 in DNA: TGCGCCAGCAGCCAGAGGCTAGCGGGGGGGCTGAACACAGATACGCAGTATTTT. Amino acids: CASSQRLAGGLNTDTQYF.